This TCR beta chain is drawn from a study of shared clonotypes between healthy human individuals. Germline CDR1 and CDR2: MNHEY and SMNVEV (reference sequence). The CDR3 length is 13 residues. V lost 6 bases to trimming and J lost 6 bases; unmatched junction nucleotides: 5. This clone was seen repeatedly, ten times or more. The target antigen is unknown. TCRdb's copy holds only in-frame clones and misses some; the assay was immunoSEQ multiplex PCR. The data hold roughly 1,100,000 clones, with roughly 75% observed a single time. Study outcomes and limitations: Clonotype sharing across donors was expected to vary with sequencing depth.

This TCR came from a young man in good health. Sequencing input: memory CD4+ T cells sorted from blood. Subset described: CD45RA-negative fraction. V usage is TRBV27 and J usage is TRBJ2-7; 10 nucleotides line up with TRBD1. CDR3 in DNA: TGTGCCAGCAGGGGACAGGGGTCTTCCGAGCAGTACTTC. Translating it yields CASRGQGSSEQYF.